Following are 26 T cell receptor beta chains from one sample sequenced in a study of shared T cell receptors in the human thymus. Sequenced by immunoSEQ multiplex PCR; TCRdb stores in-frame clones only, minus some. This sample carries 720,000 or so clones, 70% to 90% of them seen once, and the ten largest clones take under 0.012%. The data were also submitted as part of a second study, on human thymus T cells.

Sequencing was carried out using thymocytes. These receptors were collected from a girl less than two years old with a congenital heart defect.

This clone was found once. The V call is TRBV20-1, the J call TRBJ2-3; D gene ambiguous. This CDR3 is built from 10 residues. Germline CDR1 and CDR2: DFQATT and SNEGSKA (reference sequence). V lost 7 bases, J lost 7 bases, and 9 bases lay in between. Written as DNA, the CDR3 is TGCAGTGTCAGAGGTAATACGCAGTATTTT. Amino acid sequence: CSVRGNTQYF.

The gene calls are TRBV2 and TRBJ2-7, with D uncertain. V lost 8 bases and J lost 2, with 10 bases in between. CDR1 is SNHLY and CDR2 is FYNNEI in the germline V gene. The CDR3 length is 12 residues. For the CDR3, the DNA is TGTGCCAGCTCGGGTGATCCCTACGAGCAGTACTTC. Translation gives CASSGDPYEQYF. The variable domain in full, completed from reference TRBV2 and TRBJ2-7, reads EPEVTQTPSHQVTQMGQEVILRCVPISNHLYFYWYRQILGQKVEFLVSFYNNEISEKSEIFDDQFSVERPDGSNFTLKIRSTKLEDSAMYFCASSGDPYEQYFGPGTRLTVT.

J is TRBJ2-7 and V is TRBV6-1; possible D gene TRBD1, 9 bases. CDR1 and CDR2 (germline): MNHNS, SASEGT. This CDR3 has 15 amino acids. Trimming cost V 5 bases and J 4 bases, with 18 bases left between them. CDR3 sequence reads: CASSPQRGTGYEQYF. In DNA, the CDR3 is TGTGCCAGCAGTCCCCAGCGGGGGACAGGGTACGAGCAGTACTTC.

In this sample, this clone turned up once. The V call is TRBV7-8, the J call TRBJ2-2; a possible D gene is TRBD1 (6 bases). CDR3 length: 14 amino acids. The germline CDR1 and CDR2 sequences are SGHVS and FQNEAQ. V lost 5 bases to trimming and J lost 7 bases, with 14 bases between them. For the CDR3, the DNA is TGTGCCAGCAGCCTAGGACAGAAGAGCGGGGAGCTGTTTTTT. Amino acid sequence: CASSLGQKSGELFF.

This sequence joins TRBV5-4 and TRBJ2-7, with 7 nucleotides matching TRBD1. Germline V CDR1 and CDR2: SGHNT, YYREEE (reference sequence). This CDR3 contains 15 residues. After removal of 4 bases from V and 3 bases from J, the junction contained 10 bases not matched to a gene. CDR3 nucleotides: TGTGCCAGCAGCGACCCCGGGACAGCCCTCTACGAGCAGTACTTC. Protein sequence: CASSDPGTALYEQYF.

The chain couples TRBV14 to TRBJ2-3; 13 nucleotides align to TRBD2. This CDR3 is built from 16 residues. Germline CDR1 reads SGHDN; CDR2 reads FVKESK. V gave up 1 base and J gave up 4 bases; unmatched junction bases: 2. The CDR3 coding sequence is TGTGCCAGCAGCCAAGGGACTAGCGGGGGCCCAGATACGCAGTATTTT. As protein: CASSQGTSGGPDTQYF.

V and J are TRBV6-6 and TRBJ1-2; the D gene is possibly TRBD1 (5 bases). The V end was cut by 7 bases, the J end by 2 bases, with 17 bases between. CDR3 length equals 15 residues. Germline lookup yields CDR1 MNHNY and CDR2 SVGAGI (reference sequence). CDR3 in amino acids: CASTTSLAGNYGYTF. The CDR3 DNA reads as TGTGCCAGCACAACTTCGCTGGCAGGGAACTATGGCTACACCTTC.

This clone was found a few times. CDR3 amino acids: CASSCKVSPDYGYTF. CDR3 sequence (DNA): TGTGCCAGCAGTTGCAAAGTATCCCCGGACTATGGCTACACCTTC. J is TRBJ1-2 and V is TRBV6-5; D gene uncertain. V was trimmed by 4 bases and J by 3 bases, leaving 15 bases between them. The CDR3 contains 15 residues. CDR1 and CDR2 from the germline V gene are MNHEY and SVGAGI.

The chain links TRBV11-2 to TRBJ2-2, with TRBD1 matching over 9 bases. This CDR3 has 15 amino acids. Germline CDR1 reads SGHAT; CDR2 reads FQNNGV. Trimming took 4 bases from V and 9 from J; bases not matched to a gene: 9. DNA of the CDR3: TGTGCCAGCAGCTCCCCGGGACAGGGTACGTGGGAGCTGTTTTTT. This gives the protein CASSSPGQGTWELFF.

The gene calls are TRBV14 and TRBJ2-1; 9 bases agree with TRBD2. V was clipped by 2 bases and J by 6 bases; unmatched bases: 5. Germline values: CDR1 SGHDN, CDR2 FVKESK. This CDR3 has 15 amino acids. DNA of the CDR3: TGTGCCAGCAGCCAATTTGCGGGGGGGCCCAATGAGCAGTTCTTC. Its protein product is CASSQFAGGPNEQFF. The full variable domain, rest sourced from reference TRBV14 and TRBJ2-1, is EAGVTQFPSHSVIEKGQTVTLRCDPISGHDNLYWYRRVMGKEIKFLLHFVKESKQDESGMPNNRFLAERTGGTYSTLKVQPAELEDSGVYFCASSQFAGGPNEQFFGPGTRLTVL.

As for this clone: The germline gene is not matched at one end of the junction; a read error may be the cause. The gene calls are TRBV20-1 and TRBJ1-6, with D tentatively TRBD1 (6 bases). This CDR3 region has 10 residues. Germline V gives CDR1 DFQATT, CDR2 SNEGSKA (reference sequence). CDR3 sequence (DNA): TGCAGTGCTAGAGGCAGGGGAGCCGCTTTT. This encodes CSARGRGAAF.

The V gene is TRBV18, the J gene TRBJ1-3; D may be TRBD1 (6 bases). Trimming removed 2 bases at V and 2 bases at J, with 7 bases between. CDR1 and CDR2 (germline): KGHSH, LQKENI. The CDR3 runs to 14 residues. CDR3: CASSPGDTGNTIYF. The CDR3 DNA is TGTGCCAGCTCACCAGGGGACACTGGAAACACCATATATTTT.

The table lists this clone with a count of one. This CDR3 reads CASSFGSTEAFF. CDR3 nucleotide sequence: TGTGCCAGCAGCTTCGGGAGCACTGAAGCTTTCTTT. The chain employs TRBV5-4 and TRBJ1-1; unclear D gene. The germline V gene encodes CDR1 SGHNT and CDR2 YYREEE (reference sequence). This CDR3 has 12 residues. Trimming took off 2 bases at V and 4 bases at J, with 6 bases between the two ends.

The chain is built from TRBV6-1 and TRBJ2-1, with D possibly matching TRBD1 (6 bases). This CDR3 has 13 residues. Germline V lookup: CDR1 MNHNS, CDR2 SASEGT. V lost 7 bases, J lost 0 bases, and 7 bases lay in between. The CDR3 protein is CASKQGSYNEQFF. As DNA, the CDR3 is TGTGCCAGCAAACAGGGCTCCTACAATGAGCAGTTCTTC.

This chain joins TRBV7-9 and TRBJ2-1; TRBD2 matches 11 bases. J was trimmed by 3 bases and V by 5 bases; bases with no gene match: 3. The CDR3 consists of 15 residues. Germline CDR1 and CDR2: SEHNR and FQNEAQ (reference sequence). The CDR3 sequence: CASSISGGGYNEQFF. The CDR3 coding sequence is TGTGCCAGCAGCATTAGCGGGGGGGGCTACAATGAGCAGTTCTTC.

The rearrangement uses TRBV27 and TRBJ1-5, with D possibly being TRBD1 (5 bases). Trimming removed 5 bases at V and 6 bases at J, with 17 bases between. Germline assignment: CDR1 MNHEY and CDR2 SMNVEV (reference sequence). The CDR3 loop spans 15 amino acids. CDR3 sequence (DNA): TGTGCCAGCAGTCTCAGGGATCCAGGGATTCAGCCCCAGCATTTT. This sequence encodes CASSLRDPGIQPQHF.

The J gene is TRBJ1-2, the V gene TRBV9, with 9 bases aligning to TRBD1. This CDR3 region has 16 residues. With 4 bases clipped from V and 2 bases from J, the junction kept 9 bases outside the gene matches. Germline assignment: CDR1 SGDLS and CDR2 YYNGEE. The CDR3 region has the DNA TGTGCCAGCAGCCTTGACCGGGACAGGGAAAACTATGGCTACACCTTC. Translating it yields CASSLDRDRENYGYTF.

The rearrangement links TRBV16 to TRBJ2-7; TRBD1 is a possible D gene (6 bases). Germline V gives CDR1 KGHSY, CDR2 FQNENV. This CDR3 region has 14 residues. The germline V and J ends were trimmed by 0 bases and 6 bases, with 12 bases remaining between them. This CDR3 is CASSQSPGHLEQYF. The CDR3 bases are TGTGCCAGCAGCCAATCCCCGGGACATCTCGAGCAGTACTTC.

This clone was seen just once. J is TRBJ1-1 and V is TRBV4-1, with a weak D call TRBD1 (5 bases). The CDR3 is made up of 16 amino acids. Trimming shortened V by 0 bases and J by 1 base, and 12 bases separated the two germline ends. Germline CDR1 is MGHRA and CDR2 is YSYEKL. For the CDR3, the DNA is TGCGCCAGCAGCCAAGATAGTTCCCAGGGGAACACTGAAGCTTTCTTT. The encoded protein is CASSQDSSQGNTEAFF.

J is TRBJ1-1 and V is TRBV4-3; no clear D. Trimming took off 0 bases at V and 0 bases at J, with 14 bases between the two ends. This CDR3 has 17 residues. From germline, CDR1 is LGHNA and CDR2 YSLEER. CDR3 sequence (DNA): TGCGCCAGCAGCCAAGATCTACCGGCCGACATGAACACTGAAGCTTTCTTT. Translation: CASSQDLPADMNTEAFF.

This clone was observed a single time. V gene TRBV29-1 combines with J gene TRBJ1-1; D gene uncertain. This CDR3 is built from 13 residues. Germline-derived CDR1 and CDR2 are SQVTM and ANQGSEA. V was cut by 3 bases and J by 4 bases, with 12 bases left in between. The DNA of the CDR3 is TGCAGCGTTGATCGGGGTTGGGGCACTGAAGCTTTCTTT. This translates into CSVDRGWGTEAFF.

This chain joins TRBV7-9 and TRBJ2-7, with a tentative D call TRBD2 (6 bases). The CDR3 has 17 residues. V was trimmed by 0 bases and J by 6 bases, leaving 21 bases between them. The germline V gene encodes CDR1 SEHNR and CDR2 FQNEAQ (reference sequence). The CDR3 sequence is CASSLADGGLPYREQYF. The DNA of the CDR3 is TGTGCCAGCAGCTTAGCCGATGGGGGGTTGCCCTACCGCGAGCAGTACTTC.

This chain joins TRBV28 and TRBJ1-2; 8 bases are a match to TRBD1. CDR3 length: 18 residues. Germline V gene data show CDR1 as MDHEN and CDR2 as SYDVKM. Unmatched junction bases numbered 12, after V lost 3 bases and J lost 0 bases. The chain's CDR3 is CASSFGALTGQANYGYTF. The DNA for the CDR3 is TGTGCCAGCAGTTTTGGGGCCCTTACGGGACAGGCTAACTATGGCTACACCTTC.

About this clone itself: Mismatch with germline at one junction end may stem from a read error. The CDR3 region has the DNA TGTGCCAGCAGCCCCCGGATTTCCGGACGGCTTAGCGATCAGCCCCAGCATTTT. It yields the protein CASSPRISGRLSDQPQHF. The chain employs TRBV11-2 and TRBJ1-5; the D is unclear. Germline CDR1 SGHAT, CDR2 FQNNGV. The CDR3 is 18 amino acids.

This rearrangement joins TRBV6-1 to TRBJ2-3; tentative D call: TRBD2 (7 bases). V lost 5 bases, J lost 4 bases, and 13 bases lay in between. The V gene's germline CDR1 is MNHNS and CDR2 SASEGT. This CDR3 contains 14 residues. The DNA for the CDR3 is TGTGCCAGCAGTTATTGGGGGGGCGCAGATACGCAGTATTTT. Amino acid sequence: CASSYWGGADTQYF.

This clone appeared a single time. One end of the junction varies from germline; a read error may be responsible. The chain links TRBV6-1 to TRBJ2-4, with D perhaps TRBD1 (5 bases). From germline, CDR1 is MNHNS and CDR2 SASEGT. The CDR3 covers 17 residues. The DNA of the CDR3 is TGTGCCAGCAGTGGGACAAACACCTGGGTCAAAAAAAGCATTCAGTACTTC. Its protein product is CASSGTNTWVKKSIQYF.